This T cell receptor (beta chain) was sequenced during a study of blood T cell repertoires in COVID-19. Overall study context: The United States, Italy and Spain were the sources of the acute and convalescent COVID-19 samples.

Clones were sequenced by immunoSEQ multiplex PCR, and TCRdb holds only the in-frame ones, with some missing. The profile shows 110,000 or so clones, 75% to 90% of them singletons. This clone was counted a few times. The CDR3 contains 17 residues. Trimming stripped 2 bases from V and 7 bases from J, with 23 bases between. Germline lookup yields CDR1 KGHSH and CDR2 LQKENI. The sample comprised peripheral blood. The rearrangement uses TRBV18 and TRBJ1-2; weak D call: TRBD1 (5 bases). This sequence originates from a woman aged 55-70 years with COVID-19, enrolled during active disease. In nucleotides, the CDR3 is TGTGCCAGCTCACCAGTGGAGGGGACGCCCACCCAAGGTGGCTACACCTTC. Its translation is CASSPVEGTPTQGGYTF. The variable domain in full, with the rest retrieved from reference TRBV18 and TRBJ1-2, is NAGVMQNPRHLVRRRGQEARLRCSPMKGHSHVYWYRQLPEEGLKFMVYLQKENIIDESGMPKERFSAEFPKEGPSILRIQQVVRGDSAAYFCASSPVEGTPTQGGYTFGSGTRLTVV.